The rows below give T cell receptor beta chains drawn from one sample of a study of molecular identifiers for immune sequencing clone quantification. One entry per CDR3 protein, called by TCRdb with MiXCR from the PCR reads. The sample lists about 40,000 distinct CDR3 sequences; less than 20% were seen once. Sequencing was done on a sample of naive CD8+ T cells from blood, with Jurkat cell RNA spiked in. The source of these receptors is a human donor in good health. Some libraries in this study had Jurkat cell RNA spiked in. Both conserved end residues are part of each CDR3. A D gene is named only where the DNA matches it firmly. Size values are once, few and many counts, or a class for expanded clones, and some rows have none.

TRBJ2-1 | TRBD2 | TRBV19 | many | CASSSGGVYNEQFF | TGTGCCAGTAGTAGCGGGGGGGTTTACAATGAGCAGTTCTTC
TRBJ1-2 | TRBD1 | TRBV7-9 | many | CASREGQDYGYTF | TGTGCCAGCAGGGAAGGACAGGACTATGGCTACACCTTC
TRBJ2-7 | - | TRBV19 | many | CASSIGSRATYEQYF | TGTGCCAGTAGTATTGGATCCCGGGCCACCTACGAGCAGTACTTC
TRBJ2-5 | TRBD1 | TRBV20-1 | many | CSARKQGYQETQYF | TGCAGTGCTAGAAAACAGGGGTACCAAGAGACCCAGTACTTC
TRBJ2-7 | TRBD1 | TRBV9 | few | CASSPGQSSYEQHF | TGTGCCAGCAGCCCGGGACAGAGCTCCTACGAGCAGCACTTC
TRBJ1-2 | - | TRBV28 | many | CASSVPSSNLYGYTF | TGTGCCAGCAGTGTCCCCAGTTCAAATTTATATGGCTACACCTTC
TRBJ2-7 | TRBD1 | TRBV28 | many | CASSLTRTTGVSYEQYF | TGTGCCAGCAGTCTCACCCGAACGACAGGGGTCTCCTACGAGCAGTACTTC
TRBJ2-3 | TRBD2 | TRBV13 | many | CASSLGLAEITDTQYF | TGTGCCAGCAGCTTAGGACTAGCGGAAATCACAGATACGCAGTATTTT
TRBJ2-3 | TRBD2 | TRBV7-6 | many | CASSLDISGGSDTQYF | TGTGCCAGCAGCTTAGATATTAGCGGGGGCTCAGATACGCAGTATTTT
TRBJ1-5 | TRBD1 | TRBV28 | once | CASSFRGRGGDQPQHF | TGTGCCAGCAGTTTCAGGGGGCGCGGAGGGGATCAGCCCCAGCATTTT
TRBJ2-7 | - | TRBV7-2 | many | CASSPRRGEGVEQYF | TGTGCCAGCAGCCCAAGGAGGGGGGAAGGGGTTGAGCAGTACTTC
TRBJ1-5 | - | TRBV12-3/TRBV12-4 | many | CASSFAVAYSNQPQHF | TGTGCCAGCAGTTTCGCGGTAGCTTATAGCAATCAGCCCCAGCATTTT
TRBJ1-4 | - | TRBV7-9 | many | CASSPPQETNEKLFF | TGTGCCAGCAGCCCCCCCCAGGAGACGAATGAAAAACTGTTTTTT
TRBJ1-1 | - | TRBV4-2 | many | CASSQEGWAGRNTEAFF | TGTGCCAGCAGCCAAGAAGGCTGGGCAGGGAGGAACACTGAAGCTTTCTTT
TRBJ1-3 | TRBD1 | TRBV4-3 | many | CASSQDVDRGLGNTIYF | TGCGCCAGCAGCCAAGATGTGGACAGGGGCCTTGGAAACACCATATATTTT
TRBJ1-5 | - | TRBV27 | - | CASSLRGLGNQPQHF | TGTGCCAGCAGTTTAAGGGGTTTAGGCAATCAGCCCCAGCATTTT
TRBJ1-2 | TRBD1 | TRBV27 | few | CATSPGTGYGYTF | TGTGCCACTAGCCCCGGGACAGGGTACGGCTACACCTTC
TRBJ2-7 | TRBD1 | TRBV6-2/TRBV6-3 | many | CASSLRDRAYEQYF | TGTGCCAGCAGTCTACGGGACAGGGCCTACGAGCAGTACTTC
TRBJ1-4 | - | TRBV6-1 | many | CASSEEGVFNEKLFF | TGTGCCAGCAGTGAAGAGGGCGTCTTTAATGAAAAACTGTTTTTT
TRBJ2-3 | TRBD2 | TRBV5-4 | many | CASSFDTSGTDTQYF | TGTGCCAGCAGCTTTGATACTAGCGGCACAGATACGCAGTATTTT
TRBJ2-3 | - | TRBV4-2 | - | CASSQDPLTSTSTDTQYF | TGTGCCAGCAGCCAAGATCCCCTCACTAGCACCAGCACAGATACGCAGTATTTT
TRBJ2-1 | TRBD2 | TRBV2 | - | CASSESGGHYNEQFF | TGTGCCAGCAGTGAGTCGGGAGGGCACTACAATGAGCAGTTCTTC
TRBJ1-3 | - | TRBV11-2 | many | CASSPSRGRWAGNTIYF | TGTGCCAGCAGCCCGAGTCGTGGCAGATGGGCTGGAAACACCATATATTTT
TRBJ1-1 | - | TRBV4-1 | many | CASSQGMGLTEAFF | TGCGCCAGCAGCCAAGGGATGGGGCTCACTGAAGCTTTCTTT
TRBJ2-3 | - | TRBV24-1 | many | CATRPAGEDTQYF | TGTGCCACCCGCCCGGCAGGGGAAGATACGCAGTATTTT